The source of this T cell receptor beta chain is a study of T cells in localized non-small cell lung cancer. This table comes from immunoSEQ multiplex PCR, and its TCRdb copy is limited to in-frame clones, with some not included. The data show fewer than 45,000 clones, about 86% seen once. Per germline, CDR1 MNHEY and CDR2 SVGAGI. The CDR3 spans 14 residues. V shed 9 bases and J 0 bases; nucleotides not matched to a gene: 8. The chain joins TRBV6-5 to TRBJ2-7, with 7 nucleotides matching TRBD2. The TCR sequence derives from a man between 40 and 70 years old with stage I lung adenocarcinoma. The starting material was peripheral blood, obtained before any cancer treatment. CDR3 sequence (DNA): TGTGCCAGTAGAGTCGGCGGGAGCTCCTACGAGCAGTACTTC. It yields the protein CASRVGGSSYEQYF.